This passage covers 16 T cell receptor beta chains from one sample sequenced in a study of shared clonotypes between healthy human individuals. The table came from immunoSEQ multiplex PCR; TCRdb's copy has only in-frame clones and leaves some out. This table has 950,000 to 1,100,000 clones, around 74% appearing once. Material: memory CD4+ T cells sorted from blood. Subset specified: CD45RA-negative fraction. These receptors originate from a man between 18 and 35 years old in good health.

This clone was counted a single time. The CDR3 DNA follows: TGTGCCAGCAGCGTAAGAGGGGGTTCGAATTCACCCCTCCACTTT. This gives the protein CASSVRGGSNSPLHF. The chain joins TRBV9 to TRBJ1-6, with D possibly being TRBD1 (6 bases). V was clipped by 1 base and J by 7 bases, with 12 bases between them. This CDR3 is 15 amino acids long. Germline V lookup: CDR1 SGDLS, CDR2 YYNGEE.

This clone has a handful of counts. The chain uses TRBV4-3 and TRBJ1-3, with a weak D call TRBD1 (6 bases). Deletions cut 0 bases from V and 1 base from J, with 7 bases between. This CDR3 spans 15 amino acids. CDR1 and CDR2 from the germline V gene are LGHNA and YSLEER. DNA of the CDR3: TGCGCCAGCAGCCAAGAGACAGGATCTGGAAACACCATATATTTT. Protein product: CASSQETGSGNTIYF.

The chain has TRBV7-9 and TRBJ2-5; 8 bases are shared with TRBD2. This CDR3 spans 15 amino acids. Losses at the gene ends were 4 bases for V and 5 bases for J; bases not matched to a gene: 9. Germline CDR1 and CDR2: SEHNR and FQNEAQ (reference sequence). The CDR3 sequence: CASSSLGGGMETQYF. Written as DNA, the CDR3 is TGTGCCAGCAGCTCTCTCGGGGGGGGCATGGAGACCCAGTACTTC. Based on the CDR3 plus reference TRBV7-9 and TRBJ2-5, the full variable domain is DTGVSQNPRHKITKRGQNVTFRCDPISEHNRLYWYRQTLGQGPEFLTYFQNEAQLEKSRLLSDRFSAERPKGSFSTLEIQRTEQGDSAMYLCASSSLGGGMETQYFGPGTRLLVL.

In this sample, this clone turned up a few times. This chain links TRBV6-1 with TRBJ2-6; TRBD1 might be the D (6 bases). V lost 10 bases and J 1 base, leaving 14 bases between the germline ends. Germline V gives CDR1 MNHNS, CDR2 SASEGT. The CDR3 consists of 15 residues. CDR3 protein: CAIRQAASGANVLTF. The CDR3 DNA is TGTGCCATCCGACAGGCTGCGTCTGGGGCCAACGTCCTGACTTTC.

CDR3 region: CAVRLAGGLDTQYF. The CDR3 coding sequence is TGTGCCGTCAGACTAGCGGGAGGGTTAGATACGCAGTATTTT. The chain uses TRBV7-2 and TRBJ2-3; TRBD2 matches at 14 bases. In germline, CDR1 is SGHTA, CDR2 FQGNSA. The CDR3 totals 14 residues. Trimming removed 11 bases from V and 5 bases from J; junction bases left unmatched: 6. Full variable domain (outside the CDR3, taken from reference TRBV7-2 and TRBJ2-3): GAGVSQSPSNKVTEKGKDVELRCDPISGHTALYWYRQSLGQGLEFLIYFQGNSAPDKSGLPSDRFSAERTGGSVSTLTIQRTQQEDSAVYLCAVRLAGGLDTQYFGPGTRLTVL.

Details on this clone: Different DNA sequences within this sample yield the same CDR3. The genes are TRBV5-1 and TRBJ2-2; D unclear. This CDR3 comprises 14 residues. Deletions cut 0 bases from V and 1 base from J, with 4 bases between. Germline assignment: CDR1 SGHRS and CDR2 YFSETQ. As DNA, the CDR3 is TGCGCCAGCAGCTTGGTTGGGAACACCGGGGAGCTGTTTTTT. Translation gives CASSLVGNTGELFF.

The chain combines TRBV29-1 with TRBJ2-1; D may be TRBD1 or TRBD2 (5 bases each). Germline V lookup: CDR1 SQVTM, CDR2 ANQGSEA. The CDR3 extends over 14 amino acids. Trimming removed 5 bases from V and 8 bases from J, with 19 bases in between. The CDR3: CSVPGVGTRDEQFF. The CDR3 DNA sequence: TGCAGCGTTCCGGGCGTGGGGACCAGGGATGAGCAGTTCTTC.

This clone came up a few times. The sample holds other DNA sequences that translate to the same CDR3. The V call is TRBV9, the J call TRBJ1-3; D call uncertain. CDR1 is SGDLS, CDR2 YYNGEE, per germline. V lost 0 bases, J lost 0 bases, and 4 bases lay in between. There are 14 residues in the CDR3. CDR3 DNA sequence: TGTGCCAGCAGCGTAGGTAGCTCTGGAAACACCATATATTTT. Residues: CASSVGSSGNTIYF.

The V call is TRBV9, the J call TRBJ2-2, with D hard to call. Germline assignment: CDR1 SGDLS and CDR2 YYNGEE. The CDR3 runs 14 residues. Trimming pared 0 bases from V and 6 bases from J, leaving 9 bases between. In DNA form, the CDR3 reads TGTGCCAGCAGCGTAGCTACCCTTGCCGGGGAGCTGTTTTTT. It translates to CASSVATLAGELFF.

The V and J genes are TRBV2 and TRBJ1-5; D is unresolved. This CDR3 has 13 residues. The V and J ends lost 8 bases and 0 bases respectively, with 8 bases between them. CDR1 and CDR2 from the germline V gene are SNHLY and FYNNEI. The CDR3 here is CASVWDSNQPQHF. CDR3 sequence (DNA): TGTGCCAGCGTCTGGGATAGCAATCAGCCCCAGCATTTT. Combining the CDR3 with reference TRBV2 and TRBJ1-5 gives the whole variable domain EPEVTQTPSHQVTQMGQEVILRCVPISNHLYFYWYRQILGQKVEFLVSFYNNEISEKSEIFDDQFSVERPDGSNFTLKIRSTKLEDSAMYFCASVWDSNQPQHFGDGTRLSIL.

This rearrangement joins TRBV7-9 to TRBJ1-4; D unresolved. The germline gives CDR1 SEHNR, CDR2 FQNEAQ (reference sequence). The CDR3 has 14 residues. The V end lost 4 bases, the J end lost 4 bases, and 10 bases lay between the germline ends. The CDR3 spells CASSSTAYNEKLFF. CDR3 nucleotide sequence: TGTGCCAGCAGCTCCACAGCCTATAATGAAAAACTGTTTTTT.

J is TRBJ1-6 and V is TRBV7-8; 10 nucleotides match TRBD1. The germline gives CDR1 SGHVS, CDR2 FQNEAQ. CDR3 length: 14 residues. J gave up 9 bases and V 5 bases, and 4 bases lay outside the gene matches. CDR3 coding DNA: TGTGCCAGCAGCCCGACAGGGGGCTTTTCACCCCTCCACTTT. Translating it yields CASSPTGGFSPLHF.

The chain carries TRBV29-1 and TRBJ2-1, with D perhaps TRBD1 (6 bases). This CDR3 region has 11 residues. CDR1 and CDR2 (germline): SQVTM, ANQGSEA. V shed 7 bases and J shed 3 bases, with 7 bases lying between them. The CDR3 nucleotides are TGCAGCGCGACAGGCTACAATGAGCAGTTCTTC. Its protein product is CSATGYNEQFF.

The chain has TRBV6-1 and TRBJ2-7; 7 bases map to TRBD1. The CDR3 is 15 residues long. The germline gives CDR1 MNHNS, CDR2 SASEGT. V was clipped by 5 bases and J by 3 bases; unmatched bases: 10. The CDR3 protein is CASSWLTAGGYEQYF. DNA of the CDR3: TGTGCCAGCAGTTGGCTTACGGCAGGGGGCTACGAGCAGTACTTC.

A few counts support this clone. The V call is TRBV28, the J call TRBJ2-7; a possible D gene is TRBD2 (5 bases). Per the germline V gene, CDR1 is MDHEN and CDR2 is SYDVKM. The CDR3 spans 14 residues. Trimming removed 5 bases from V and 4 bases from J, with 15 bases in between. CDR3 residues: CASSLGPGIYEQYF. In DNA form, the CDR3 reads TGTGCCAGCAGTCTAGGGCCGGGGATATACGAGCAGTACTTC.

As concerns this clone: The germline gene is not matched at one end of the junction; a read error may be the cause. The chain employs TRBV4-3 and TRBJ2-1, with 14 bases lining up with TRBD2. Germline V gene data show CDR1 as LGHNA and CDR2 as YSLEER. This CDR3 is built from 17 residues. CDR3: CTSSQRTSGRSWNEQFF. DNA for the CDR3: TGCACCAGCAGCCAGAGGACTAGCGGGAGGTCATGGAATGAGCAGTTCTTC.